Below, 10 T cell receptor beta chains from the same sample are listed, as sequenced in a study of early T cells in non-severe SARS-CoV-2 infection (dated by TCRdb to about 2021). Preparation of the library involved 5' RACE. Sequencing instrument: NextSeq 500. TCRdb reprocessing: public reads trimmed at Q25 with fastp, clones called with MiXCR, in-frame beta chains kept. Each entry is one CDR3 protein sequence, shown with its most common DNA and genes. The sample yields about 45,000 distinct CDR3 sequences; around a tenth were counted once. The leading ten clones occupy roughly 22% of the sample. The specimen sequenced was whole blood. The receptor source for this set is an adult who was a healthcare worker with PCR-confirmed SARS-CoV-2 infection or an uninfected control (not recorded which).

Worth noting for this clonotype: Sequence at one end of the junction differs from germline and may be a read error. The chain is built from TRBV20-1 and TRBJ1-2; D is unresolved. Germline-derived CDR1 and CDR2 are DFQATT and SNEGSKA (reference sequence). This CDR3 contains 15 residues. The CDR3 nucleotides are TGCAGTGCCTTTGATGCAGGAAGTGGTAACCATGGCTACACCTTC. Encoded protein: CSAFDAGSGNHGYTF.

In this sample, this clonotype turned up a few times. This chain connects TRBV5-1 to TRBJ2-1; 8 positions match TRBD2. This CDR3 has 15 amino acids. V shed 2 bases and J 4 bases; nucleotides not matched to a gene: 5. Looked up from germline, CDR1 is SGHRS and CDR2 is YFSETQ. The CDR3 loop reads CASSFSGRDYNEQFF. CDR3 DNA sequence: TGCGCCAGCAGCTTCTCCGGGAGGGATTACAATGAGCAGTTCTTC.

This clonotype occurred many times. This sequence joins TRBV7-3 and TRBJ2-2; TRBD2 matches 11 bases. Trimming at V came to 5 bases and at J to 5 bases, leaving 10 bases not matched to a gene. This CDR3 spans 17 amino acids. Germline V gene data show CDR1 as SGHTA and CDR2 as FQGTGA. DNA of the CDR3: TGTGCCAGCAGCCTCTATAGCGGGACTAGCGGAACCGGGGAGCTGTTTTTT. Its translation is CASSLYSGTSGTGELFF. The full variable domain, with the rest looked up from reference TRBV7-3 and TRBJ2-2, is GAGVSQTPSNKVTEKGKYVELRCDPISGHTALYWYRQSLGQGPEFLIYFQGTGAADDSGLPNDRFFAVRPEGSVSTLKIQRTERGDSAVYLCASSLYSGTSGTGELFFGEGSRLTVL.

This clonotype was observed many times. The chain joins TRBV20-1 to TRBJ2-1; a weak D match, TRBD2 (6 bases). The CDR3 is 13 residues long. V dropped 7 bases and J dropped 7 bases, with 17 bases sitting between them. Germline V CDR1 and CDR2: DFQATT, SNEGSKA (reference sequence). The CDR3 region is CSGEDAAGNEQFF. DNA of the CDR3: TGCAGTGGGGAGGACGCGGCGGGGAATGAGCAGTTCTTC.

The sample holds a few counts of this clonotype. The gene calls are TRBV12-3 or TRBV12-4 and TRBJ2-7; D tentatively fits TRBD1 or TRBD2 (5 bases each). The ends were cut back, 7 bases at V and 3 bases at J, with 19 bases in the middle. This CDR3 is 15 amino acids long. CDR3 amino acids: CASTPGLLRGYEQYF. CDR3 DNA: TGTGCCAGCACCCCCGGACTCTTGAGGGGCTACGAGCAGTACTTC.

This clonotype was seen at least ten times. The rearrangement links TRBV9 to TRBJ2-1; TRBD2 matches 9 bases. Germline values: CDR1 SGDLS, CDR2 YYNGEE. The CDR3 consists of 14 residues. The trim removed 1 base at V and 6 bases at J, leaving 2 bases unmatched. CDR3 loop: CASSVSGLANEQFF. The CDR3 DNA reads TGTGCCAGCAGCGTATCGGGACTAGCCAATGAGCAGTTCTTC.

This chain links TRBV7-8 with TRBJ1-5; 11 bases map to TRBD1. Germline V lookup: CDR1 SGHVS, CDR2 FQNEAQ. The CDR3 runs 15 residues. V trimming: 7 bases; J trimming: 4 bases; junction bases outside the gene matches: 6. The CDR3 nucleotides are TGTGCCAGCACCCCTGGGGACAGGGGGAATCAGCCCCAGCATTTT. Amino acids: CASTPGDRGNQPQHF. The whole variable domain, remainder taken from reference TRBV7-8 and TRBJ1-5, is GAGVSQSPRYKVAKRGQDVALRCDPISGHVSLFWYQQALGQGPEFLTYFQNEAQLDKSGLPSDRFFAERPEGSVSTLKIQRTQQEDSAVYLCASTPGDRGNQPQHFGDGTRLSIL.

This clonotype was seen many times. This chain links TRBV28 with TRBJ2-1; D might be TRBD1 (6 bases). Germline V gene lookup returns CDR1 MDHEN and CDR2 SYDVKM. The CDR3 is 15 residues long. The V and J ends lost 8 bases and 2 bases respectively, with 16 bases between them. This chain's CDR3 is CASCLGDIAYNEQFF. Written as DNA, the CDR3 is TGTGCCAGCTGCTTGGGGGACATAGCCTACAATGAGCAGTTCTTC.

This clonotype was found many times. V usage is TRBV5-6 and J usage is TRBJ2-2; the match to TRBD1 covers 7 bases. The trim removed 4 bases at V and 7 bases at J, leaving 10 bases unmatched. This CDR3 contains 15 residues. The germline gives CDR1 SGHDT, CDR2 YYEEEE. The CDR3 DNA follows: TGTGCCAGCAGCGTGATGGACAGGCCGGGCGGGGAGCTGTTTTTT. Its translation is CASSVMDRPGGELFF. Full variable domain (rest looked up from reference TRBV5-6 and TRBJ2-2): DAGVTQSPTHLIKTRGQQVTLRCSPKSGHDTVSWYQQALGQGPQFIFQYYEEEERQRGNFPDRFSGHQFPNYSSELNVNALLLGDSALYLCASSVMDRPGGELFFGEGSRLTVL.

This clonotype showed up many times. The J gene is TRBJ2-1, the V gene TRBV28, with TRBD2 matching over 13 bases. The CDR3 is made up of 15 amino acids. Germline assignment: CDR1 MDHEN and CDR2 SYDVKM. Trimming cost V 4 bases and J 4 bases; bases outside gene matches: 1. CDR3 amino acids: CASSSGLAGYNEQFF. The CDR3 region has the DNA TGTGCCAGCAGTTCGGGACTAGCGGGGTACAATGAGCAGTTCTTC.